Included here is one T cell receptor beta chain sequence, with context. Its matching antigen is unknown. The CDR3 extends over 15 amino acids. V lost 0 bases to trimming and J lost 1 base, with 10 bases between them. Germline V gene data show CDR1 as SGHNT and CDR2 as YYREEE (reference sequence). These data originate in a study of Ad26.COV2.S vaccination and SARS-CoV-2 variants. Whole-study context: The donor was enrolled in the Ad26.COV2.S arm of the COV1001 trial. General study results and limits: People who got the vaccine or the placebo had similar non-spike TCR breadth.

Stated treatment: roughly 19 received Ad26.COV2.S at low or high dose, single or two shots; several received placebo; per-sample allocation not given. Sampling took place 63 days after the first vaccine or placebo injection. Sequenced by immunoSEQ multiplex PCR; TCRdb stores in-frame clones only, minus some. The sample has about 350,000 clones, more than 85% seen once; the top ten hold just under 5%. The sequencing here drew on peripheral blood, taken in a trial of Ad26.COV2.S vaccine versus placebo. The clonotype was recovered from a person between 18 and 65 years old who received the Ad26.COV2.S COVID-19 vaccine or a placebo. The chain links TRBV5-4 to TRBJ2-5; D remains ambiguous. CDR3 protein: CASSLGGNFQETQYF. The CDR3 bases are TGTGCCAGCAGCTTGGGGGGAAATTTCCAAGAGACCCAGTACTTC.